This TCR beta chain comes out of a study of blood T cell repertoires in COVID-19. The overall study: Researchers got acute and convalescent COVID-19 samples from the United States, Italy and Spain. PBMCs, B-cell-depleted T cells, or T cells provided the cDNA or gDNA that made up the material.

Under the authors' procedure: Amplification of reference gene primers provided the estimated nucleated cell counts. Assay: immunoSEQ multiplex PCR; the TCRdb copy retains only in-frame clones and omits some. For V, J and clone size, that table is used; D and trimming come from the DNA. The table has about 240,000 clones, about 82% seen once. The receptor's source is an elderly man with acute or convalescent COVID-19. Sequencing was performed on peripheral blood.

CDR3 loop: CASRGTGGQETQYF. The CDR3 DNA is TGTGCCAGCAGGGGGACAGGGGGCCAAGAGACCCAGTACTTC. The rearrangement links TRBV3-1 (or the pseudogene TRBV3-2) to TRBJ2-5, with 11 bases that match TRBD1. Germline assignment: CDR1 LGHDT and CDR2 YNNKEL (reference sequence). J was trimmed by 1 base and V by 6 bases; bases with no gene match: 1. The CDR3 is made up of 14 amino acids.